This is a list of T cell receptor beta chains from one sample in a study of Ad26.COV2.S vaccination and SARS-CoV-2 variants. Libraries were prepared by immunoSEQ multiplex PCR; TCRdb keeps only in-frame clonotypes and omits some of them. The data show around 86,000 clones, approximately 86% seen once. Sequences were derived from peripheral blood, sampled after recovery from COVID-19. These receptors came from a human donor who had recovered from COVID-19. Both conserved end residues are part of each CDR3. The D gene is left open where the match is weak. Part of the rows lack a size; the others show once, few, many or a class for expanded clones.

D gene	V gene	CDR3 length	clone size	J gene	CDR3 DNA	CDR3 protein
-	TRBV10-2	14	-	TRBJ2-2	TGCGCCAGCAGTTGGGACTCCTCCACCGGGGAGCTGTTTTTT	CASSWDSSTGELFF
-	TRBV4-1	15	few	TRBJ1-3	TGCGCCAGCAGCCATGGGGAAAACTCTGGAAACACCATATATTTT	CASSHGENSGNTIYF
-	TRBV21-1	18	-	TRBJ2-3	TGTGCCAGCAGCTTAAGGCGAGGACTAGCGGGAAGCACAGATACGCAGTATTTT	CASSLRRGLAGSTDTQYF
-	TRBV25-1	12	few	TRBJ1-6	TGTGCCAGCAGTGAATCGGGCCTAACCCTCCACTTT	CASSESGLTLHF
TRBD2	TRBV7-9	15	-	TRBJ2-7	TGTGCCAGCAGCCTGGGGGGCGGGGGGCGGCACGAGCAGTACTTC	CASSLGGGGRHEQYF
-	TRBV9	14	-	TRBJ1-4	TGTGCCAGCAGCGAGACGGATGGGAGTGAAAAACTGTTTTTT	CASSETDGSEKLFF
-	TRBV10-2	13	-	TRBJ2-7	TGCGCCAGCAGTGAGTCTATAAGCTACGAGCAGTACTTC	CASSESISYEQYF
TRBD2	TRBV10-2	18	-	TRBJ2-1	TGCGCCAGCAGTGAGTCGACTAGCGGGAGGGGGAGTAGGGCTGAGCAGTTCTTC	CASSESTSGRGSRAEQFF
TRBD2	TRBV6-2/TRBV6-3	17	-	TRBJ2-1	TGTGCCAGCAGTTACTTCGAGCGGGAGGGCCTCGACAATGAGCAGTTCTTC	CASSYFEREGLDNEQFF
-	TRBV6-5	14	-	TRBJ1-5	TGTGCCAGCACCGCCGACAGGACCAATCAGCCCCAGCATTTT	CASTADRTNQPQHF
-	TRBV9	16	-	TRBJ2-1	TGTGCCAGCAGCGTAAGGGACAAGGGTTTCGGCAATGAGCAGTTCTTC	CASSVRDKGFGNEQFF
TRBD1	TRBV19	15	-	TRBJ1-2	TGTGCCAGTAGCTATCAACGACAGGGGGCTGGGGGCTACACCTTC	CASSYQRQGAGGYTF
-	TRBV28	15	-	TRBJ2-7	TGTGCCAGCAGTTTACCTCGGGGGCAGTCATACGAGCAGTACTTC	CASSLPRGQSYEQYF
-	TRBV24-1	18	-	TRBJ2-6	TGTGCCACCAGTGATTTCGGGAAAGGGGACTCTGGGGCCAACGTCCTGACTTTC	CATSDFGKGDSGANVLTF
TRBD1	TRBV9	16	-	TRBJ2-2	TGTGCCAGCAGCGTCCGGGACAGGGGATCTACCGGGGAGCTGTTTTTT	CASSVRDRGSTGELFF
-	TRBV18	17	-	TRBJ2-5	TGTGCCAGCTCACCAAGCGTCATCGGGGGGCGAGGGGAGACCCAGTACTTC	CASSPSVIGGRGETQYF
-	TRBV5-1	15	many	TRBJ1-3	TGCGCCAGCAGTTCCCAGGGAGGTTCTGGAAACACCATATATTTT	CASSSQGGSGNTIYF
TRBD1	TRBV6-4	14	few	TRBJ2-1	TGTGCCAGCAGCCTTACGACAGGGGGCTTGGAGCAGTTCTTC	CASSLTTGGLEQFF
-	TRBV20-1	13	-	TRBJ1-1	TGCAGTGCTAGTTTTTTAAGGGACACTGAAGCTTTCTTT	CSASFLRDTEAFF
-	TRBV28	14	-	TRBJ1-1	TGTGCCAGCAGTTTGATTAACAAGAACACTGAAGCTTTCTTT	CASSLINKNTEAFF
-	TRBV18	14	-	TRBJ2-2	TGTGCCAGCTCACCACCTACGAACACCGGGGAGCTGTTTTTT	CASSPPTNTGELFF
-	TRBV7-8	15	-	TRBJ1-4	TGTGCCAGCAGCTTGTGGGTAGCAACTAATGAAAAACTGTTTTTT	CASSLWVATNEKLFF
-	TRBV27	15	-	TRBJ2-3	TGTGCCAGCAGTTCCTCCGGGAGCGTGTCAGATACGCAGTATTTT	CASSSSGSVSDTQYF
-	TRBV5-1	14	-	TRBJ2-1	TGCGCCAGCAGCTCAGGACTCGGGTCTAGTGAGCAGTTCTTC	CASSSGLGSSEQFF
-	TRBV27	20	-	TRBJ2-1	TGTGCCAGCACCCCTTTCACATCGTTCTTCGGGGGGCTCTCCTACAATGAGCAGTTCTTC	CASTPFTSFFGGLSYNEQFF
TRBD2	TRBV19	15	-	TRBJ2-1	TGTGCCAGTAGTCGGGGCGGGAGTGGATCGAATGAGCAGTTCTTC	CASSRGGSGSNEQFF
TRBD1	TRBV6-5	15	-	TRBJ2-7	TGTGCCAGCAGTTACTCCCAGGGGGAGAGGTACGAGCAGTACTTC	CASSYSQGERYEQYF
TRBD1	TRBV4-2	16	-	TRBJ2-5	TGTGCCAGCAGCCATCGACAGGGAAGGGTCCAAGAGACCCAGTACTTC	CASSHRQGRVQETQYF
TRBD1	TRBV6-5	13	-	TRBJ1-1	TGTGCCAGCAGACTTGGGACAGGCCTTGAAGCTTTCTTT	CASRLGTGLEAFF
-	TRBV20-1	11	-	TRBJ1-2	TGCAGTGCCCCCGTAATCTATGGCTACACCTTC	CSAPVIYGYTF
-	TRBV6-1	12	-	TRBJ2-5	TGTGCCAGCAGTGAGCTTTATGAGACCCAGTACTTC	CASSELYETQYF
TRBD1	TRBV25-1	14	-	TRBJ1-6	TGTGCCAGCAGGGCCAGACAGGGCGGATCACCCCTCCACTTT	CASRARQGGSPLHF
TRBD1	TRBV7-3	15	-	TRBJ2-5	TGTGCCAGCAGCTTAGGGTCAGGGGGCATCGAGACCCAGTACTTC	CASSLGSGGIETQYF
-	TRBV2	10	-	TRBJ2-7	TGTGCCAGCAGAGACTACGAGCAGTACTTC	CASRDYEQYF
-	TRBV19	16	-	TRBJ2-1	TGTGCCAGTAGTAGGGGAAACCGGGGCCAAAACGGTGAGCAGTTCTTC	CASSRGNRGQNGEQFF
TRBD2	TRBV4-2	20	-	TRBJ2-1	TGTGCCAGCAGCCAAGATAGCCTAGCGGGACCGACTATATCCTACAATGAGCAGTTCTTC	CASSQDSLAGPTISYNEQFF
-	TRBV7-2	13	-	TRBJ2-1	TGTGCCAGCAGTTTGACGAGGCACAATGAGCAGTTCTTC	CASSLTRHNEQFF
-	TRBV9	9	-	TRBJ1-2	TGTGCCTGCGGATATGGCTACACCTTC	CACGYGYTF
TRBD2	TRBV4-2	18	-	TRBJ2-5	TGTGCCAGCAGCCAAGGCCGTCCGGGACTAGAACGGAAAGAGACCCAGTACTTC	CASSQGRPGLERKETQYF
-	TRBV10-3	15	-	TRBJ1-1	TGTGCCATCAGCGATCCTCCGGGGGCGGGCACTGAAGCTTTCTTT	CAISDPPGAGTEAFF
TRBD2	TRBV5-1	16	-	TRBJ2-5	TGCGCCAGCAGCTTTTTAAACGGGAGGACCCAAGAGACCCAGTACTTC	CASSFLNGRTQETQYF
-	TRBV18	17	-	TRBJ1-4	TGTGCCAGCTCACCCACCTACAGTGGAGGAGGCGGTGAAAAACTGTTTTTT	CASSPTYSGGGGEKLFF
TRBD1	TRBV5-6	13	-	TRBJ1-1	TGTGCCAGCAGCGCGACAGGGTTTACTGAAGCTTTCTTT	CASSATGFTEAFF